The 28 T cell receptor beta chains below come from one sample, sequenced in a study of blood T cell repertoires in COVID-19. Method: immunoSEQ multiplex PCR; TCRdb's copy keeps in-frame clones and lacks some. The data hold 340,000 or so clones, with 65% to 90% observed a single time. Source material: PBMCs or T cells enriched from blood (not recorded which). The receptors here all came from a woman in her thirties or forties with acute COVID-19.

This chain links TRBV2 with TRBJ2-4; 7 bases match TRBD2. CDR1 is SNHLY and CDR2 is FYNNEI in the germline V gene. This CDR3 is 16 amino acids long. After removal of 4 bases from V and 3 bases from J, the junction contained 9 bases not matched to a gene. The CDR3 sequence is CASSATGGLGKNIQYF. For the CDR3, the DNA is TGTGCCAGCAGTGCTACGGGGGGATTGGGCAAAAACATTCAGTACTTC.

The chain carries TRBV7-2 and TRBJ1-1; the D is unclear. V gave up 1 base and J gave up 11 bases, with 11 bases separating them. CDR1 is SGHTA and CDR2 is FQGNSA in the germline V gene. The CDR3 contains 12 residues. The chain's CDR3 is CASSLELGGAFF. CDR3 sequence (DNA): TGTGCCAGCAGCTTAGAGCTCGGCGGGGCTTTCTTT.

This clone was recorded only once. The J gene is TRBJ2-1, the V gene TRBV6-6, with no clear D. Germline CDR1 and CDR2: MNHNY and SVGAGI (reference sequence). The V end was cut by 2 bases, the J end by 2 bases, with 10 bases between. The CDR3 runs 15 residues. CDR3 amino acids: CASSYRWRTYNEQFF. DNA for the CDR3: TGTGCCAGCAGTTACAGGTGGAGAACCTACAATGAGCAGTTCTTC.

Here the CDR3 DNA reads TGCAGCGTTGTTAGGACTAGCGGGAGGCTTTACAATGAGCAGTTCTTC. Residues: CSVVRTSGRLYNEQFF. This sequence joins TRBV29-1 and TRBJ2-1; 14 bases match TRBD2. The CDR3 contains 16 residues. The ends lost 4 bases at V and 4 bases at J; junction bases unmatched: 6. Germline values: CDR1 SQVTM, CDR2 ANQGSEA.

The gene calls are TRBV6-2 or TRBV6-3 and TRBJ2-3; 10 bases agree with TRBD2. Germline V gene data show CDR1 as MNHEY and CDR2 as SVGEGT. J gave up 6 bases and V 5 bases, and 8 bases lay outside the gene matches. This CDR3 region has 15 residues. The CDR3 region has the DNA TGTGCCAGCAGTCACACTAGCGGGGAGGGGGATACGCAGTATTTT. Translating it yields CASSHTSGEGDTQYF.

The gene calls are TRBV7-8 and TRBJ2-1; a weak D match, TRBD2 (5 bases). Germline CDR1 is SGHVS and CDR2 is FQNEAQ. V shed 1 base and J shed 5 bases, with 21 bases lying between them. The CDR3 extends over 18 amino acids. This chain's CDR3 is CASSLEGAVLLSDNEQFF. The CDR3 DNA reads as TGTGCCAGCAGCTTAGAAGGAGCGGTCCTCCTCTCGGACAATGAGCAGTTCTTC.

The chain recombines TRBV18 with TRBJ2-6; 11 positions agree with TRBD1. V shed 3 bases, J shed 3 bases, and the junction held 7 bases outside the gene matches. The CDR3 runs 18 residues. Germline V gene data show CDR1 as KGHSH and CDR2 as LQKENI. The CDR3 spells CASSPMGQGVVGANVLTF. CDR3 bases: TGTGCCAGCTCACCGATGGGACAGGGGGTGGTTGGGGCCAACGTCCTGACTTTC.

V usage is TRBV5-1 and J usage is TRBJ1-4, with TRBD1 identical over 8 bases. The CDR3 has 13 residues. Looked up from germline, CDR1 is SGHRS and CDR2 is YFSETQ. V dropped 4 bases and J dropped 10; count of bases not matched to a gene: 6. The CDR3 sequence is CASSGQGGGKLFF. The CDR3 bases are TGCGCCAGCAGCGGACAGGGCGGTGGAAAACTGTTTTTT.

This clone was detected only once. The rearrangement links TRBV19 to TRBJ2-2; 8 bases are a match to TRBD2. The CDR3 covers 15 residues. Trimming at V came to 4 bases and at J to 0 bases, leaving 1 base not matched to a gene. CDR1 and CDR2 (germline): LNHDA, SQIVND (reference sequence). The CDR3 loop is CASSTSGSNTGELFF. The CDR3 nucleotides are TGTGCCAGTAGTACTAGCGGGTCGAACACCGGGGAGCTGTTTTTT.

The chain carries TRBV27 and TRBJ2-1; 8 bases match TRBD2. This CDR3 region has 16 residues. V shed 6 bases, J shed 2 bases, and the junction held 9 bases outside the gene matches. CDR1 is MNHEY and CDR2 is SMNVEV in the germline V gene (reference sequence). In DNA, the CDR3 is TGTGCCAGCAGCACTAGCGGTGGGGACACCTACAATGAGCAGTTCTTC. It encodes CASSTSGGDTYNEQFF.

Concerning this clone itself: This sequence may be a read error, since a much larger clone differs from it by one base. The identical CDR3 is also encoded by other nucleotide sequences in the sample. The chain employs TRBV5-6 and TRBJ1-2; weak D call: TRBD1 (6 bases). Per germline, CDR1 SGHDT and CDR2 YYEEEE. The CDR3 extends over 13 amino acids. The V gene lost 4 bases and the J gene lost 2 bases, with 9 bases spanning the gap. In DNA, the CDR3 is TGTGCCAGCAGCCCCGACAGGAACTATGGCTACACCTTC. Translated: CASSPDRNYGYTF. Drawing the rest from reference TRBV5-6 and TRBJ1-2, the complete variable domain is DAGVTQSPTHLIKTRGQQVTLRCSPKSGHDTVSWYQQALGQGPQFIFQYYEEEERQRGNFPDRFSGHQFPNYSSELNVNALLLGDSALYLCASSPDRNYGYTFGSGTRLTVV.

V and J are TRBV12-3 or TRBV12-4 and TRBJ2-2; no clear D. The CDR3 is 13 amino acids. The V end lost 3 bases, the J end lost 5 bases, and 7 bases lay between the germline ends. The CDR3 bases are TGTGCCAGCAGTTTGTTCAGTACCGGGGAGCTGTTTTTT. Its translation is CASSLFSTGELFF.

CDR3 residues: CASSLVSATGTNYGYTF. DNA of the CDR3: TGTGCCAGCAGCTTAGTTAGTGCGACAGGGACTAACTATGGCTACACCTTC. The rearrangement uses TRBV7-9 and TRBJ1-2; TRBD1 aligns across 7 bases. V lost 1 base and J lost 0; bases outside the gene matches: 8. Germline V lookup: CDR1 SEHNR, CDR2 FQNEAQ (reference sequence). The CDR3 covers 17 residues.

The V call is TRBV15, the J call TRBJ2-1, with 7 positions matching TRBD2. From germline, CDR1 is LNHNV and CDR2 YYDKDF (reference sequence). The CDR3 length is 16 residues. V trimming: 3 bases; J trimming: 8 bases; junction bases outside the gene matches: 13. The DNA of the CDR3 is TGTGCCACCAGCAGCCAGGGACTATTTTTCCCCCATGAGCAGTTCTTC. It yields the protein CATSSQGLFFPHEQFF.

The rearrangement links TRBV28 to TRBJ2-7; TRBD1 matches at 9 bases. The J segment lost 6 bases and the V segment lost 5 bases, leaving 14 bases of the junction unmatched. The germline gives CDR1 MDHEN, CDR2 SYDVKM. CDR3 length: 16 amino acids. CDR3 nucleotides: TGTGCCAGCAGTGCTTCCGGGACAGGGAGTAGAATCGAGCAGTACTTC. Translating gives CASSASGTGSRIEQYF. Based on the CDR3 plus reference TRBV28 and TRBJ2-7, the full variable domain is DVKVTQSSRYLVKRTGEKVFLECVQDMDHENMFWYRQDPGLGLRLIYFSYDVKMKEKGDIPEGYSVSREKKERFSLILESASTNQTSMYLCASSASGTGSRIEQYFGPGTRLTVT.

This clone was seen only a few times. The chain is built from TRBV3-1 (or the pseudogene TRBV3-2) and TRBJ1-3; 10 nucleotides match TRBD1. CDR1 is LGHDT, CDR2 YNNKEL, per germline (reference sequence). CDR3 length equals 15 residues. With 6 bases clipped from V and 3 bases from J, the junction kept 5 bases outside the gene matches. CDR3 amino acids: CASSLDRGDGNTIYF. The CDR3 nucleotides read TGTGCCAGCAGTCTGGACAGGGGGGATGGAAACACCATATATTTT.

The chain combines TRBV9 with TRBJ1-5, with TRBD1 matching over 7 bases. Trimming removed 6 bases from V and 4 bases from J; junction bases left unmatched: 13. CDR1 SGDLS and CDR2 YYNGEE come from the germline V gene. The CDR3 runs 16 residues. CDR3 DNA: TGTGCCAGCAATTATAGGGGGCCCTCCTTTAATCAGCCCCAGCATTTT. The encoded protein is CASNYRGPSFNQPQHF.

V is TRBV29-1 and J is TRBJ1-4; D gene ambiguous. The ends were cut back, 1 base at V and 5 bases at J, with 11 bases in the middle. The CDR3 loop spans 14 amino acids. CDR1 and CDR2 (germline): SQVTM, ANQGSEA. This CDR3 is CSVEVMGRNEKLFF. For the CDR3, the DNA is TGCAGCGTTGAAGTGATGGGGAGAAATGAAAAACTGTTTTTT.

The chain joins TRBV2 to TRBJ2-4; D possibly corresponds to TRBD1 (6 bases). V was clipped by 8 bases and J by 2 bases, with 19 bases between them. Germline V gene data show CDR1 as SNHLY and CDR2 as FYNNEI. The length of the CDR3 is 16 residues. CDR3 DNA sequence: TGTGCCAGCCAACGAGGGGACAATCCCTCCAAAAACATTCAGTACTTC. Amino acid sequence: CASQRGDNPSKNIQYF. Combining the CDR3 with reference TRBV2 and TRBJ2-4 gives the whole variable domain EPEVTQTPSHQVTQMGQEVILRCVPISNHLYFYWYRQILGQKVEFLVSFYNNEISEKSEIFDDQFSVERPDGSNFTLKIRSTKLEDSAMYFCASQRGDNPSKNIQYFGAGTRLSVL.

V is TRBV27 and J is TRBJ1-1; D is ambiguous. Trimming left V 3 bases short and J 1 base short, with 12 bases between. The CDR3 is 15 residues long. Germline V gene sequence: CDR1 MNHEY, CDR2 SMNVEV (reference sequence). CDR3 DNA: TGTGCCAGCAGTTTGAGAGAGGGCGGGAACACTGAAGCTTTCTTT. This sequence encodes CASSLREGGNTEAFF.

The chain employs TRBV15 and TRBJ2-6; possibly TRBD1 for D (6 bases). In germline, CDR1 is LNHNV, CDR2 YYDKDF (reference sequence). The CDR3 sequence is 16 residues long. V lost 7 bases to trimming and J lost 0 bases, with 13 bases between them. The CDR3 reads CATKEGVVSGANVLTF. Here the CDR3 DNA reads TGTGCCACCAAAGAGGGGGTCGTCTCTGGGGCCAACGTCCTGACTTTC.

The rearrangement joins TRBV7-6 to TRBJ1-1, with 7 bases fitting TRBD1. V lost 0 bases and J lost 5; bases outside the gene matches: 6. Germline V CDR1 and CDR2: SGHVS, FNYEAQ. There are 15 residues in the CDR3. The CDR3 bases are TGTGCCAGCAGCTTAGCTGCAGGGGGAAAGACTGAAGCTTTCTTT. It specifies CASSLAAGGKTEAFF.

This clone was recorded a few times. The chain uses TRBV4-3 and TRBJ1-4; TRBD1 agrees at 7 bases. The ends lost 0 bases at V and 7 bases at J; junction bases unmatched: 14. The CDR3 is made up of 18 amino acids. The germline V gene encodes CDR1 LGHNA and CDR2 YSLEER. The CDR3 sequence is CASSQDTRSTGWSEKLFF. In DNA, the CDR3 is TGCGCCAGCAGCCAAGATACCCGTTCGACAGGGTGGAGTGAAAAACTGTTTTTT.

This chain joins TRBV6-5 and TRBJ1-5; 7 bases agree with TRBD1. The CDR3 totals 14 residues. The germline CDR1 and CDR2 sequences are MNHEY and SVGAGI. The ends lost 2 bases at V and 5 bases at J; junction bases unmatched: 3. The CDR3 DNA reads as TGTGCCAGCAGTTACGGTCAGGGGGATCAGCCCCAGCATTTT. It is translated as CASSYGQGDQPQHF.

The chain carries TRBV10-1 and TRBJ2-3; 7 nucleotides agree with TRBD2. Trimming at V came to 4 bases and at J to 0 bases, leaving 1 base not matched to a gene. Germline assignment: CDR1 WNHNN and CDR2 SYGVQD (reference sequence). There are 14 residues in the CDR3. The CDR3 region has the DNA TGCGCCAGCAGTGGACTAGCTAGCACAGATACGCAGTATTTT. It specifies CASSGLASTDTQYF.

This rearrangement joins TRBV9 to TRBJ2-2; 10 bases match TRBD1. From germline, CDR1 is SGDLS and CDR2 YYNGEE. This CDR3 contains 15 residues. V gave up 4 bases and J gave up 4 bases; unmatched junction bases: 4. The CDR3 DNA is TGTGCCAGCAGCCTAGGGACAGGGGTCACCGGGGAGCTGTTTTTT. Protein product: CASSLGTGVTGELFF.

In this sample, this clone turned up once. This sequence joins TRBV5-1 and TRBJ2-1, with unresolved D. Germline V gene lookup returns CDR1 SGHRS and CDR2 YFSETQ. CDR3 size: 14 residues. Trimming left V 4 bases short and J 3 bases short, with 11 bases between. Here the CDR3 reads CASSTAPGYNEQFF. In DNA form, the CDR3 reads TGCGCCAGCAGCACCGCCCCAGGCTACAATGAGCAGTTCTTC.

The count of this clone is one. The chain couples TRBV5-1 to TRBJ2-2; D possibly corresponds to TRBD1 (6 bases). V shed 1 base and J shed 1 base, with 11 bases lying between them. The germline CDR1 and CDR2 sequences are SGHRS and YFSETQ. The CDR3 is made up of 16 amino acids. CDR3 sequence: CASSLLTGQNTGELFF. As DNA, the CDR3 is TGCGCCAGCAGCTTGTTAACGGGACAGAACACCGGGGAGCTGTTTTTT.